This T cell receptor beta chain was profiled in a study of blood T cell repertoires in COVID-19. Study summary: Samples came from the United States, Italy and Spain, spanning acute and convalescent COVID-19. T cells, B-cell-depleted T cells, or PBMCs provided the cDNA or gDNA that served as material.

This clone was found a few times. Only in-frame clones appear in the TCRdb table, and some are missing; sequencing was by immunoSEQ multiplex PCR. Of over 250,000 clones in the sample, about 89% were seen once. Unmatched junction bases numbered 5, after V lost 1 base and J lost 8 bases. The CDR3 loop spans 13 amino acids. Germline assignment: CDR1 SGHNT and CDR2 YYREEE (reference sequence). The V call is TRBV5-4, the J call TRBJ1-2, with 7 bases identical to TRBD1. The sequenced material came from peripheral blood. The receptor's source is a woman between 40 and 50 years old who had recovered from COVID-19. CDR3: CASSLTGVLGYTF. The CDR3 DNA sequence: TGTGCCAGCAGCTTGACAGGGGTTCTCGGCTACACCTTC.